This T cell receptor (beta chain) was retrieved from a study of beta chain features in type 1 diabetes. General study results and limits: Type 1 diabetes patients had VDJ junctions that carried fewer insertions and more deletions. Patients with Type 1 diabetes showed moderately but significantly shorter TCRB CDR3s in all four CD4+ subsets.

cDNA synthesis used the whole RNA isolate, giving expressed TCRB sequences. The table came from immunoSEQ multiplex PCR; TCRdb's copy has only in-frame clones and leaves some out. The sample holds about 650,000 clones; around 12% are singletons and the top ten take around 0.12%. This clone appeared a few times. Its target is not known. V shed 0 bases and J shed 6 bases, with 10 bases lying between them. The CDR3 has 14 amino acids. The germline V gene has CDR1 SGDLS and CDR2 YYNGEE. One heparinised blood draw, averaging roughly 110 mL, came from each donor. The TCR was taken from a man aged 25-45 years with type 1 diabetes. Specimen: naive CD4+ T cells from blood. This rearrangement joins TRBV9 to TRBJ2-1; perhaps TRBD2 as D (6 bases). Here the CDR3 DNA reads TGTGCCAGCAGCGTAGCTTCGGGGGTCAATGAGCAGTTCTTC. Translated: CASSVASGVNEQFF.